This T cell receptor beta chain derives from a study of cytomegalovirus exposure and HLA in healthy donors. Whole-study findings and limits: An apparent linkage of common viral pathogens to several of the most significant clusters emerged in a later analysis. Investigators reported over 150 TCR beta chains as tied to cytomegalovirus. Presence/absence analyses rested on an assumption that sequencing depth was roughly uniform across donors. According to reports, the classifier identified cytomegalovirus status with high specificity and sensitivity.

Germline loops: CDR1 SGHKS, CDR2 YYEKEE (reference sequence). There are 15 residues in the CDR3. V was trimmed by 4 bases and J by 1 base, leaving 9 bases between them. Turning to this clone: Antigen unknown.

PCR primers comprised 60 Vbeta and 13 Jbeta primers. The data were produced by immunoSEQ multiplex PCR, yet TCRdb's version contains in-frame clones alone and is incomplete. Seen here are around 180,000 clones, 84% observed once, and the top ten hold 0.2% to 0.3%. V gene TRBV5-5 combines with J gene TRBJ2-6; unclear D gene. The specimen sequenced was PBMCs. This clonotype was obtained from a boy younger than 18 in good health and CMV-seronegative. This CDR3 reads CASSRERSGANVLTF. The CDR3, as DNA: TGTGCCAGCAGCAGAGAGAGATCTGGGGCCAACGTCCTGACTTTC.